Listed below are T cell receptor beta chains from one sample, sequenced in a study of cytomegalovirus exposure and HLA in healthy donors. Method: immunoSEQ multiplex PCR; TCRdb's copy keeps in-frame clones and lacks some. The repertoire consists of 90,000 to 110,000 clones, with approximately 69% occurring once and the leading ten covering around 3.5%. Sequenced sample: PBMCs. All receptors come from a man aged 25 to 45 in good health and CMV-seronegative. Both conserved end residues are part of each CDR3. The order of the fields is V gene, D gene, J gene, clone size, CDR3 DNA, CDR3 protein. D genes are given only for firm matches. Size tells how often a clone was seen (once, few, many) or the class of an expanded clone, and some rows leave it out.

TRBV4-3	.	TRBJ1-2	.	TGCGCCAGCAGCCAGCATGCTGCTACGAGGGATGGCTACACCTTC	CASSQHAATRDGYTF
TRBV15	TRBD1	TRBJ2-2	.	TGTGCCACCAGCAGAGCACTGACAGGGTCCGGGGAGCTGTTTTTT	CATSRALTGSGELFF
TRBV6-1	.	TRBJ1-5	.	TGTGCCAGCAGCCTTGGGGACAAGGGAAATCAGCCCCAGCATTTT	CASSLGDKGNQPQHF
TRBV5-6	.	TRBJ2-7	.	TGTGCCAGCAGCTTCGGCGGGTCCTACGAGCAGTACTTC	CASSFGGSYEQYF
TRBV7-9	TRBD1	TRBJ1-1	few	TGTGCCAGCAGCTCGGGGACAGCCACCACTGAAGCTTTCTTT	CASSSGTATTEAFF
TRBV11-2	.	TRBJ1-2	.	TGTGCCAGCAGCTTACCCAGTTGGGGCCCTAATACTAACTATGGCTACACCTTC	CASSLPSWGPNTNYGYTF
TRBV7-9	.	TRBJ2-5	.	TGTGCCAGCAGCTCACAGAGTGAGGAGACCCAGTACTTC	CASSSQSEETQYF
TRBV5-1	.	TRBJ2-3	once	TGCGCCAGCAGCTTGCTGGGCCGCACAGATACGCAGTATTTT	CASSLLGRTDTQYF
TRBV29-1	TRBD1	TRBJ2-2	.	TGCAGCGTCTTACTGCGGACAGGGGGCGTCGCCGGGGAGCTGTTTTTT	CSVLLRTGGVAGELFF
TRBV6-5	.	TRBJ1-2	.	TGTGCCAGCAAAGATGGACAGACTAACTATGGCTACACCTTC	CASKDGQTNYGYTF
TRBV28	TRBD2	TRBJ2-1	.	TGTGCCAGCAGTGTCGGACTAGCGGGAGGGTCGGGTGAGCAGTTCTTC	CASSVGLAGGSGEQFF
TRBV29-1	TRBD1	TRBJ1-2	few	TGCAGCGTTGAAAAGGGACAGCAATATGGCTACACCTTC	CSVEKGQQYGYTF
TRBV7-2	TRBD1	TRBJ2-2	.	TGTGCCAGCAGACGACAGGGGTCCCCCGGGGAGCTGTTTTTT	CASRRQGSPGELFF
TRBV12-5	.	TRBJ2-7	few	TGTGCTAGTGGTTCTTTGCGCCCCCCCTTCCGCGGGCTATCCTACGAGCAGTACTTC	CASGSLRPPFRGLSYEQYF
TRBV30	.	TRBJ2-3	.	TGTGCCTGGAGTAGAGATGAGTATACGCAGTATTTT	CAWSRDEYTQYF
TRBV6-4	TRBD1	TRBJ1-5	few	TGTGCCAGCAGCGCACAGGGGGGGAGCAATCAGCCCCAGCATTTT	CASSAQGGSNQPQHF
TRBV18	.	TRBJ2-1	.	TGTGCCAGCTCACCCACCAGGGGTAGCTCCTACAATGAGCAGTTCTTC	CASSPTRGSSYNEQFF
TRBV10-3	TRBD1	TRBJ1-2	.	TGTGCCATCAGGACAGGGGATAAGCGGCATGGCTACACCTTC	CAIRTGDKRHGYTF
TRBV19	.	TRBJ2-1	.	TGTGCCAGTAGCGACCCGGATCGGGGGTCTTACAATGAGCAGTTCTTC	CASSDPDRGSYNEQFF
TRBV29-1	.	TRBJ1-4	.	TGCAGCGTTGTAGACATACTAGGTGAAAAACTGTTTTTT	CSVVDILGEKLFF
TRBV28	TRBD1	TRBJ1-1	.	TGTGCCAGCAGCTGGACAGGGGGCCGCACTGAAGCTTTCTTT	CASSWTGGRTEAFF
TRBV18	TRBD2	TRBJ2-5	.	TGTGCCAGCTCACCAAGGACTAGCGGGGCCCAAGAGACCCAGTACTTC	CASSPRTSGAQETQYF
TRBV6-1	.	TRBJ1-2	.	TGTGCCAGCAGTGAATATCGAGCCGACTATGGCTACACCTTC	CASSEYRADYGYTF
TRBV5-5	.	TRBJ1-1	few	TGTGCCAGCAGCTCTGCAACCCTAATGAGTGAAGCTTTCTTT	CASSSATLMSEAFF
TRBV9	TRBD2	TRBJ2-1	.	TGTGCCAGCAGCGTAGTTCCAGCGGGAGGGTTGAATGGGCAGTTCTTC	CASSVVPAGGLNGQFF
TRBV6-1	TRBD1	TRBJ1-5	.	TGTGCCAGCAGCCTTGGGGACAGGGGAAATCAGCCCCAGCATTTT	CASSLGDRGNQPQHF
TRBV4-3	.	TRBJ1-1	few	TGCGCCAGCAGCCCTCTAATTCAGGGCACTGAAGCTTTCTTT	CASSPLIQGTEAFF
TRBV30	.	TRBJ1-1	.	TGTGCCTGGAGTGTAGCGCTATACGGCACTGAAGCTTTCTTT	CAWSVALYGTEAFF
TRBV10-1	TRBD1	TRBJ2-7	once	TGCGCCAGCAGTGAGTTTAGCTCACGCCGGGACAGGGATTACGAGCAGTACTTC	CASSEFSSRRDRDYEQYF
TRBV28	.	TRBJ2-2	.	TGTGCCAGCAGTTTACCAGTCCCCGGGGAGCTGTTTTTT	CASSLPVPGELFF
TRBV9	TRBD1	TRBJ2-2	few	TGTGCCAGTACCGGGACAGCGACGAACACCGGGGAGCTGTTTTTT	CASTGTATNTGELFF
TRBV18	TRBD1	TRBJ1-3	.	TGTGCCAGCTCACCCTCCGGACAGGGTTACTCTGGAAACACCATATATTTT	CASSPSGQGYSGNTIYF
TRBV14	TRBD1	TRBJ1-1	.	TGTGCCAGCAGCCACTACAGGGGGCTGGGCACTGAAGCTTTCTTT	CASSHYRGLGTEAFF
TRBV2	.	TRBJ1-4	.	TGTGCCAGCAGTATCGGACAGCTTAATGAAAAACTGTTTTTT	CASSIGQLNEKLFF
TRBV7-9	TRBD1	TRBJ2-3	.	TGTGCCAGCAGCCCCGGGACAGGGATTCATACAGATACGCAGTATTTT	CASSPGTGIHTDTQYF
TRBV19	TRBD2	TRBJ2-7	.	TGTGCCAGTAGTCCCACTAGCGGGAGAATTGGGTACGAGCAGTACTTC	CASSPTSGRIGYEQYF
TRBV18	.	TRBJ1-2	few	TGTGCCAGCTCATCTGACAGTAACTATGGCTACACCTTC	CASSSDSNYGYTF
TRBV19	TRBD2	TRBJ2-7	.	TGTGCCAGTAGTTTAGCGGGAGGGTCCTACGAGCAGTACTTC	CASSLAGGSYEQYF
TRBV7-2	.	TRBJ2-7	.	TGTGCCAGCAGCTTGCAGGGGTCTGGGTACGAGCAGTACTTC	CASSLQGSGYEQYF
TRBV7-6	TRBD1	TRBJ2-2	few	TGTGCCAGCAGCTCCCCGTTGGACAGGGAGTATACCGGGGAGCTGTTTTTT	CASSSPLDREYTGELFF
TRBV27	TRBD2	TRBJ2-5	.	TGTGCCAGCAGCCCGCTAGCGGGGTGGGGGGAGACCCAGTACTTC	CASSPLAGWGETQYF
TRBV20-1	.	TRBJ2-3	.	TGCAGTGCTACCCTAGTAGACACGCAGTATTTT	CSATLVDTQYF
TRBV27	TRBD1	TRBJ2-5	.	TGTGCCAGCAGAAACAGGGGGCTCGGAGAGACCCAGTACTTC	CASRNRGLGETQYF
TRBV7-2	.	TRBJ1-1	.	TGTGCCAGCAGTCGCCCGCCGGGCAGGGCGAACACTGAAGCTTTCTTT	CASSRPPGRANTEAFF
TRBV7-9	TRBD2	TRBJ2-1	few	TGTGCCAGCAGCTTATATCTAGCGGGAGCCTACAATGAGCAGTTCTTC	CASSLYLAGAYNEQFF
TRBV29-1	TRBD2	TRBJ2-1	.	TGCAGCGTGAGGACTAGCGGAGACTACTCCTACAATGAGCAGTTCTTC	CSVRTSGDYSYNEQFF
TRBV6-5	.	TRBJ1-2	once	TGTGCCAGCAGTTACCAGGCTGCCTTGAAGGGGGGCTACACCTTC	CASSYQAALKGGYTF
TRBV10-3	.	TRBJ1-1	.	TGTGCCATCAGTGATCTTGGGGGCGCCTCTGAAGCTTTCTTT	CAISDLGGASEAFF
TRBV7-3	TRBD1	TRBJ2-7	few	TGTGCCAGCAGCTTAGCAGGGGGCTACGAGCAGTACTTC	CASSLAGGYEQYF
TRBV9	TRBD1	TRBJ2-2	.	TGTGCCAGCAGCGTAGCGAACAGGGGAAGAACCGGGGAGCTGTTTTTT	CASSVANRGRTGELFF
TRBV7-3	TRBD2	TRBJ2-1	once	TGTGCCAGCAGCTTAGGTGGCGGGAGGGCCCGCAATGAGCAGTTCTTC	CASSLGGGRARNEQFF
TRBV5-4	TRBD2	TRBJ2-3	.	TGTGCCAGCAGCTTGGGACTAGCGGGGATCACAGATACGCAGTATTTT	CASSLGLAGITDTQYF
TRBV7-2	.	TRBJ1-5	.	TGTGCCAGCAGTCGACAGGCCATGGACAATCAGCCCCAGCATTTT	CASSRQAMDNQPQHF
TRBV6-5	TRBD2	TRBJ2-1	.	TGTGCCAGCAGTCCCGGACTAGCGGCTTACAATGAGCAGTTCTTC	CASSPGLAAYNEQFF
TRBV2	TRBD1	TRBJ1-3	.	TGTGCCACCAGGGACAGATCTAACTCTGGAAACACCATATATTTT	CATRDRSNSGNTIYF
TRBV6-1	.	TRBJ2-7	.	TGTGCCAGCAGCCTAGGGGGGGGCTACTCCTACGAGCAGTACTTC	CASSLGGGYSYEQYF
TRBV6-4	TRBD2	TRBJ2-1	.	TGTGCCATCCCGGGACTAGCTCCATACAATGAGCAGTTCTTC	CAIPGLAPYNEQFF
TRBV29-1	.	TRBJ1-2	few	TGCAGCGTTGAAGGGGGACTCGGTTATGGCTACACCTTC	CSVEGGLGYGYTF
TRBV7-8	.	TRBJ2-1	once	TGTGCCAGCAGCTCTGGCCGGGATGAGCAGTTCTTC	CASSSGRDEQFF